The T cell receptor (beta chain) under discussion was sequenced for a study of shared clonotypes between healthy human individuals. As for the study in general: Per-donor plates numbered three CD4 naive, three CD4 memory, two CD8 naive and one CD8 memory.

CD45RO-negative cells were positively selected for CCR7, leaving out terminally differentiated effector memory CD45RA+ cells. CDR1 and CDR2 from the germline V gene are SEHNR and FQNEAQ (reference sequence). The CDR3 totals 14 residues. V lost 4 bases, J lost 4 bases, and 4 bases stayed unmatched. Evenly divided among several immunoSEQ plates was the genomic DNA of each subset. Method: immunoSEQ multiplex PCR; TCRdb's copy keeps in-frame clones and lacks some. The sample lists some 2 million clones; roughly 95% were seen once. The genes are TRBV7-9 and TRBJ1-5; 7 positions match TRBD1. The sequenced material came from naive CD8+ T cells sorted from blood. The TCR was taken from a man aged 18 to 30 in good health. The CDR3 bases are TGTGCCAGCAGCTCCGGGACAGATAATCAGCCCCAGCATTTT. Protein sequence: CASSSGTDNQPQHF.